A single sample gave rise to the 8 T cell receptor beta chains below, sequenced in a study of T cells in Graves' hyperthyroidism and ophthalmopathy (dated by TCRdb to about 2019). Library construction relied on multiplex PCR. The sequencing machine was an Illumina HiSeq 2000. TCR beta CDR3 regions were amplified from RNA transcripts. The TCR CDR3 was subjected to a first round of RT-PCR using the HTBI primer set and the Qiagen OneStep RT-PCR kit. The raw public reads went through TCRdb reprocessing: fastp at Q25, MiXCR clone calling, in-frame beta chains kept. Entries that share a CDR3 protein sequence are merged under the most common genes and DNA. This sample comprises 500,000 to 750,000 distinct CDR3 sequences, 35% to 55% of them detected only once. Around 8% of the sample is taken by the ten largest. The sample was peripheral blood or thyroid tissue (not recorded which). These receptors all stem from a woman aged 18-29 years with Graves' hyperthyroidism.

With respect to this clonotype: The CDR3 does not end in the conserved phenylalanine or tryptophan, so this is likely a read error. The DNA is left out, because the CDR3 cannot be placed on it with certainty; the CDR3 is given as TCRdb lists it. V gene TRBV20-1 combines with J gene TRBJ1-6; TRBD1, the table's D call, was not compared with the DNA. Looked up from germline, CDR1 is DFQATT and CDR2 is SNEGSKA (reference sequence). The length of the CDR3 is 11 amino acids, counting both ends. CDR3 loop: CSHMTGATTNY.

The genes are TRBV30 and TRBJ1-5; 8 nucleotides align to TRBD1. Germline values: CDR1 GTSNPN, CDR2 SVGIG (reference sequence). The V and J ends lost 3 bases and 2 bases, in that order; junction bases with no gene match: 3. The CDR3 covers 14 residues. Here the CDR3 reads CAWSRGPRNQPQHF. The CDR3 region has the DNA TGTGCCTGGAGCAGGGGGCCCCGCAATCAGCCCCAGCATTTT.

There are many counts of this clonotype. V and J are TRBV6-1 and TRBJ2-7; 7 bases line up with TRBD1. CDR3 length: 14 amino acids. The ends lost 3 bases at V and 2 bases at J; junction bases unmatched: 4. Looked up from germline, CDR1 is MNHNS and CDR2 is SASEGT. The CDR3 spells CASSEGQFTYEQYF. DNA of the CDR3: TGTGCCAGCAGTGAGGGACAGTTTACCTACGAGCAGTACTTC.

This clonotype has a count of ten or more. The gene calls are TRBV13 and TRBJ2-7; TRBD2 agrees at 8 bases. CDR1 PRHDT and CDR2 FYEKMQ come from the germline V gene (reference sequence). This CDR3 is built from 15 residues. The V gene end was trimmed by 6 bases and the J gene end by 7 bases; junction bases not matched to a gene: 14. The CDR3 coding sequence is TGTGCCAGCAGATCTCTCGGGGAGCGGGAGAAGGAGCAGTACTTC. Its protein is CASRSLGEREKEQYF.

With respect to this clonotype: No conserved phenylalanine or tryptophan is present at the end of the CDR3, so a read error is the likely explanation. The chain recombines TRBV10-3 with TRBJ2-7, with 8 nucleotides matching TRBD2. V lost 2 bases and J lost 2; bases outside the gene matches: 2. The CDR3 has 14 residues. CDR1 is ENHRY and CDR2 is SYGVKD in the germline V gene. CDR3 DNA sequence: TGTGCCATCAGTGAGACTAGCGGAACCTACGAGCAGTACCTC. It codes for CAISETSGTYEQYL.

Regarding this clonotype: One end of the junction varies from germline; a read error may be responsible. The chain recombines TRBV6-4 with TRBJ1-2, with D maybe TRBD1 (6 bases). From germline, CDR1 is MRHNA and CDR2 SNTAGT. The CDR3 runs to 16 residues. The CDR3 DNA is TGTGCCAGCAGCAAAATCGGCGGGGGCGTTATCTATGGCAACACCTTC. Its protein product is CASSKIGGGVIYGNTF.

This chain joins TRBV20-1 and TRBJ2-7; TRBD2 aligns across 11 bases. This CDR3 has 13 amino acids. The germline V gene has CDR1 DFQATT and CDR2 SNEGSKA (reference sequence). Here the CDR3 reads CSATSGRPLEQYF. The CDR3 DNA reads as TGCAGCGCAACTAGCGGGAGACCCCTCGAGCAGTACTTC.

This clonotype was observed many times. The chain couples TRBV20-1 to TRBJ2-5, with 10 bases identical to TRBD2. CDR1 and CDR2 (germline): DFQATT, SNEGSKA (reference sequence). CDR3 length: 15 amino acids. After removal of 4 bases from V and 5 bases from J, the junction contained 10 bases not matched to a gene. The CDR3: CSATITSGAPETQYF. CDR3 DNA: TGCAGTGCTACCATCACTAGCGGGGCACCGGAGACCCAGTACTTC.